Each of the 26 T cell receptor beta chains below was sequenced from the same sample in a study of early T cells in non-severe SARS-CoV-2 infection. TCRdb re-derived calls from the 5' RACE reads in MiXCR, one entry per CDR3 protein. This table holds 95,000 to 110,000 distinct CDR3 sequences, 11% found once. Source material: whole blood. These receptors all stem from an adult who was a healthcare worker with PCR-confirmed SARS-CoV-2 infection or an uninfected control (not recorded which).

Ten or more counts support this clonotype. This chain uses TRBV5-6 with TRBJ2-7, with 8 bases lining up with TRBD2. J was trimmed by 0 bases and V by 0 bases; bases with no gene match: 2. Looked up from germline, CDR1 is SGHDT and CDR2 is YYEEEE. The CDR3 has 15 amino acids. CDR3 DNA: TGTGCCAGCAGCTTGGGAAGCGGGAGCTCCTACGAGCAGTACTTC. It codes for CASSLGSGSSYEQYF.

This clonotype has ten or more counts. The chain employs TRBV28 and TRBJ2-3, with D perhaps matching TRBD1 (5 bases). CDR1 is MDHEN, CDR2 SYDVKM, per germline. The V end lost 8 bases, the J end lost 4 bases, and 16 bases lay between the germline ends. The CDR3 is 14 residues long. DNA for the CDR3: TGTGCCAGCGGGTATAGGGGATCGGCAGATACGCAGTATTTT. Translating gives CASGYRGSADTQYF.

This clonotype was observed at least ten times. The V gene is TRBV12-3 or TRBV12-4, the J gene TRBJ2-5; TRBD1 aligns across 7 bases. Trimming cost V 6 bases and J 0 bases; bases outside gene matches: 10. This CDR3 contains 16 residues. The CDR3 bases are TGTGCCAGCAGCCCAACCGGGACAGAGTACCAAGAGACCCAGTACTTC. Its translation: CASSPTGTEYQETQYF.

CDR3 loop: CSAGVIPSAYNEQFF. CDR3 coding DNA: TGCAGTGCTGGCGTTATCCCTAGCGCGTACAATGAGCAGTTCTTC. This rearrangement joins TRBV20-1 to TRBJ2-1; perhaps TRBD2 as D (6 bases). The V and J ends lost 5 bases and 4 bases respectively, with 18 bases between them. The CDR3 sequence is 15 residues long. Germline lookup yields CDR1 DFQATT and CDR2 SNEGSKA (reference sequence).

As to this clonotype: A read error may produce the germline difference seen at one junction end. The chain has TRBV4-1 and TRBJ2-2, with TRBD2 matching 7 bases. This CDR3 comprises 16 residues. CDR1 and CDR2 (germline): MGHRA, YSYEKL. In DNA form, the CDR3 reads TGTGCCAGCAGCCGAAATAGCGGGTCGAACACCGGGGAGCTGTTTTTT. Its translation is CASSRNSGSNTGELFF.

J is TRBJ1-2 and V is TRBV19; D remains ambiguous. V was clipped by 3 bases and J by 2 bases, with 10 bases between them. CDR1 and CDR2 (germline): LNHDA, SQIVND (reference sequence). The CDR3 runs 14 residues. The CDR3 is CASSITLSNYGYTF. Written as DNA, the CDR3 is TGTGCCAGTAGTATTACGTTGTCGAACTATGGCTACACCTTC.

In its sample, this clonotype was seen a few times. The chain combines TRBV3-1 with TRBJ2-7, with 12 bases identical to TRBD2. The germline V gene has CDR1 LGHDT and CDR2 YNNKEL (reference sequence). This CDR3 spans 16 amino acids. V trimming: 5 bases; J trimming: 0 bases; junction bases outside the gene matches: 5. CDR3 protein: CASSSTSGRYSYEQYF. The CDR3 DNA sequence: TGTGCCAGCAGCTCCACTAGCGGGAGGTACTCCTACGAGCAGTACTTC.

This clonotype has just a few counts. The chain recombines TRBV7-8 with TRBJ2-7; TRBD2 aligns across 7 bases. With 3 bases clipped from V and 3 bases from J, the junction kept 8 bases outside the gene matches. CDR1 is SGHVS and CDR2 is FQNEAQ in the germline V gene. The CDR3 runs 15 residues. CDR3 nucleotide sequence: TGTGCCAGCAGCTTGGAGGGGAGGGGTCTCTACGAGCAGTACTTC. Translation: CASSLEGRGLYEQYF.

This chain connects TRBV9 to TRBJ2-5, with no clear D. The V and J ends lost 3 bases and 6 bases respectively, with 15 bases between them. This CDR3 comprises 14 residues. Germline V CDR1 and CDR2: SGDLS, YYNGEE. CDR3 nucleotides: TGTGCCAGCAGCGACGGGCTGGGGTGGCAGACCCAGTACTTC. Protein: CASSDGLGWQTQYF.

There are a few counts of this clonotype. The chain has TRBV27 and TRBJ2-2, with D possibly TRBD2 on 6 matching bases. The germline V gene encodes CDR1 MNHEY and CDR2 SMNVEV (reference sequence). The CDR3 sequence is 16 residues long. Trimming removed 3 bases at V and 1 base at J, with 12 bases between. CDR3 residues: CASSFRGGWNTGELFF. The CDR3 coding sequence is TGTGCCAGCAGTTTTAGGGGAGGTTGGAACACCGGGGAGCTGTTTTTT.

This clonotype was recorded many times. V and J are TRBV2 and TRBJ2-6, with 9 nucleotides matching TRBD1. Trimming at V came to 7 bases and at J to 0 bases, leaving 7 bases not matched to a gene. Germline CDR1 SNHLY, CDR2 FYNNEI. The CDR3 runs to 17 residues. The CDR3 sequence: CASIKQGAGSGANVLTF. The CDR3 DNA sequence: TGTGCCAGCATAAAACAGGGGGCCGGCTCTGGGGCCAACGTCCTGACTTTC.

This clonotype was seen many times. The J gene is TRBJ2-5, the V gene TRBV28; 11 nucleotides align to TRBD2. The CDR3 spans 18 residues. Trimming cost V 5 bases and J 6 bases; bases outside gene matches: 17. CDR1 MDHEN and CDR2 SYDVKM come from the germline V gene. DNA for the CDR3: TGTGCCAGCAGTGCTCCCCTCCTTAGCGGGAGGGCCGCAAAGACCCAGTACTTC. Its translation is CASSAPLLSGRAAKTQYF.

This clonotype has only a few counts. CDR3 loop: CSAEHPQGATGSPLHF. The CDR3 DNA reads TGCAGTGCCGAACACCCACAGGGGGCAACCGGTTCACCCCTCCACTTT. This rearrangement joins TRBV20-1 to TRBJ1-6; 9 bases are shared with TRBD1. The CDR3 has 16 amino acids. J was trimmed by 9 bases and V by 6 bases; bases with no gene match: 15. Germline lookup yields CDR1 DFQATT and CDR2 SNEGSKA (reference sequence).

In its sample, this clonotype was seen many times. V gene TRBV4-2 combines with J gene TRBJ2-5; D not certain. The germline V gene has CDR1 LGHNA and CDR2 YNFKEQ. Trimming removed 1 base from V and 3 bases from J, with 9 bases in between. CDR3 length: 14 residues. CDR3 nucleotides: TGTGCCAGCAGCCAAGGCCCAGTAGAAGAGACCCAGTACTTC. Translating it yields CASSQGPVEETQYF.

The chain is built from TRBV7-2 and TRBJ1-5; D perhaps matches TRBD1 (5 bases). The V end was cut by 5 bases, the J end by 3 bases, with 11 bases between. The CDR3 extends over 14 amino acids. Germline loops: CDR1 SGHTA, CDR2 FQGNSA. Written as DNA, the CDR3 is TGTGCCAGCAGCCCGAGACAGACCAATCAGCCCCAGCATTTT. This codes for CASSPRQTNQPQHF.

This sequence joins TRBV9 and TRBJ2-3; D is possibly TRBD2 (5 bases). CDR3 size: 14 residues. Trimming took 3 bases from V and 8 from J, leaving 16 bases between them. Looked up from germline, CDR1 is SGDLS and CDR2 is YYNGEE. The CDR3 nucleotides read TGTGCCAGCAGCGAGAGGACTGGCTTTAGTACGCAGTATTTT. Residues: CASSERTGFSTQYF.

V is TRBV6-1 and J is TRBJ1-1, with no clear D. V dropped 3 bases and J dropped 5 bases, with 13 bases sitting between them. Germline lookup yields CDR1 MNHNS and CDR2 SASEGT. The CDR3 is 14 amino acids. The CDR3 region has the DNA TGTGCCAGCAGTGAGAGGCGGAGGTGGACTGAAGCTTTCTTT. It encodes CASSERRRWTEAFF.

This sequence joins TRBV28 and TRBJ2-2, with D maybe TRBD1 (5 bases). The length of the CDR3 is 14 residues. Germline V CDR1 and CDR2: MDHEN, SYDVKM. With 6 bases removed from V and 3 bases from J, the gap between germline ends came to 11 bases. CDR3 DNA: TGTGCCAGCAGCCCTCCAGGGTACACCGGGGAGCTGTTTTTT. Its protein is CASSPPGYTGELFF.

This clonotype was recorded many times. CDR3 nucleotides: TGTGCCAGCACCATAGGGACAAACGATCAGCCCCAGCATTTT. Amino acids: CASTIGTNDQPQHF. The chain has TRBV21-1 and TRBJ1-5; the table gives TRBD1 as D, unverified against the DNA. TRBV21-1 represents a pseudogene. The length of the CDR3 is 14 residues.

This chain connects TRBV6-1 to TRBJ2-3; D is perhaps TRBD2 (7 bases). The CDR3 totals 14 residues. Per the germline V gene, CDR1 is MNHNS and CDR2 is SASEGT. Trimming removed 7 bases from V and 3 bases from J, with 14 bases in between. CDR3 nucleotides: TGTGCCAGCACCGCTGGGGGGGCTACAGATACGCAGTATTTT. This gives the protein CASTAGGATDTQYF.

The chain recombines TRBV29-1 with TRBJ1-1; a possible D gene is TRBD1 (5 bases). V was clipped by 5 bases and J by 5 bases, with 18 bases between them. Per germline, CDR1 SQVTM and CDR2 ANQGSEA. There are 14 residues in the CDR3. The CDR3 DNA is TGCAGCGTTCCAGGGTCAGGACTGGGAACTGAAGCTTTCTTT. This sequence encodes CSVPGSGLGTEAFF.

V is TRBV28 and J is TRBJ1-2; 9 bases are shared with TRBD1. Germline V lookup: CDR1 MDHEN, CDR2 SYDVKM. The CDR3 spans 13 residues. The V segment lost 8 bases and the J segment 5 bases; nucleotides outside the gene matches: 6. CDR3: CASGTDRGYGYTF. The CDR3 nucleotides are TGTGCCAGCGGTACGGACAGGGGATATGGCTACACCTTC.

V and J are TRBV20-1 and TRBJ1-2; D is unclear. The germline V and J ends were trimmed by 1 base and 10 bases, with 13 bases remaining between them. Germline CDR1 and CDR2: DFQATT and SNEGSKA (reference sequence). The CDR3 consists of 12 residues. CDR3 sequence reads: CSARAQLKAYTF. In DNA, the CDR3 is TGCAGTGCTAGAGCCCAGCTTAAGGCCTACACCTTC.

This chain joins TRBV28 and TRBJ2-1; weak D call: TRBD2 (6 bases). V was cut by 10 bases and J by 5 bases, with 21 bases left in between. CDR3 length: 15 amino acids. Germline V gene lookup returns CDR1 MDHEN and CDR2 SYDVKM. CDR3 coding DNA: TGTGCCACCACCCCTTATCCGGGAGACAACAATGAGCAGTTCTTC. This gives the protein CATTPYPGDNNEQFF.

In its sample, this clonotype was seen many times. The chain recombines TRBV12-1 with TRBJ2-7; the table's D call TRBD2 went unverified against the DNA. TRBV12-1 is labeled a pseudogene. The CDR3 length is 15 residues. As DNA, the CDR3 is TGTGCCAGCAGCTTTGGGCGGGAGGCCTCCTACGAGCAGTACTTC. Protein sequence: CASSFGREASYEQYF.

This clonotype was seen repeatedly, ten times or more. The chain links TRBV9 to TRBJ2-5; D is ambiguous. CDR1 is SGDLS and CDR2 is YYNGEE in the germline V gene. With 2 bases removed from V and 0 bases from J, the gap between germline ends came to 8 bases. This CDR3 comprises 14 residues. As DNA, the CDR3 is TGTGCCAGCAGCGTCCGAGAGTACCAAGAGACCCAGTACTTC. Translated, it gives CASSVREYQETQYF.